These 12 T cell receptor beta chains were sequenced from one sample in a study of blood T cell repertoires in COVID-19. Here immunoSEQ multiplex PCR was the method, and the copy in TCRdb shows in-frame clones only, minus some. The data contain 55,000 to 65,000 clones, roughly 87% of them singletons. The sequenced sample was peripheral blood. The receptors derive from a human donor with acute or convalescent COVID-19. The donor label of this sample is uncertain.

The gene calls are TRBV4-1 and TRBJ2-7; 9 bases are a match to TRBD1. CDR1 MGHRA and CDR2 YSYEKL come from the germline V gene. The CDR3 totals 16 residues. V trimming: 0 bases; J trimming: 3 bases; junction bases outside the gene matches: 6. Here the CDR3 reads CASSQEDRGSYYEQYF. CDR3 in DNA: TGCGCCAGCAGCCAAGAGGACAGGGGATCTTACTACGAGCAGTACTTC.

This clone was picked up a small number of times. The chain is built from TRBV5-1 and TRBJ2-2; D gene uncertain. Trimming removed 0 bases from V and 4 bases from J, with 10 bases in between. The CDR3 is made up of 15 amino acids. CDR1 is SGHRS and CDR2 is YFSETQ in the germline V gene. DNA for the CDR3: TGCGCCAGCAGCTTGGCGTCTCGTAGCACCGGGGAGCTGTTTTTT. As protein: CASSLASRSTGELFF.

This CDR3 reads CASSISSGSADTQYF. The CDR3 nucleotides are TGTGCCAGTAGTATATCTAGCGGGAGCGCAGATACGCAGTATTTT. The V and J genes are TRBV19 and TRBJ2-3, with 10 bases fitting TRBD2. V was pared by 2 bases and J by 4 bases, with 3 bases of the junction left unmatched. The germline V gene encodes CDR1 LNHDA and CDR2 SQIVND (reference sequence). This CDR3 has 15 residues. Together with reference TRBV19 and TRBJ2-3, the CDR3 gives the full variable domain: DGGITQSPKYLFRKEGQNVTLSCEQNLNHDAMYWYRQDPGQGLRLIYYSQIVNDFQKGDIAEGYSVSREKKESFPLTVTSAQKNPTAFYLCASSISSGSADTQYFGPGTRLTVL.

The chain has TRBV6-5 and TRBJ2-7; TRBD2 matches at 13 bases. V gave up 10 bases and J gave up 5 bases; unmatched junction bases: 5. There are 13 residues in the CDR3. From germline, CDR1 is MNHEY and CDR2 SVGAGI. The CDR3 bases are TGTGCCACCCGGGGACTAGCGGGAAACGAGCAGTACTTC. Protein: CATRGLAGNEQYF.

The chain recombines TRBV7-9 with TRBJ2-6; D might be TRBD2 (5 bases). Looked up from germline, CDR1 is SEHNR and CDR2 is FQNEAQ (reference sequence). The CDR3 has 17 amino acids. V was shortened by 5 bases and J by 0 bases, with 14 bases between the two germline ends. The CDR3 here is CASSPGGGPSGANVLTF. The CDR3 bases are TGTGCCAGCAGCCCTGGTGGCGGGCCCTCTGGGGCCAACGTCCTGACTTTC.

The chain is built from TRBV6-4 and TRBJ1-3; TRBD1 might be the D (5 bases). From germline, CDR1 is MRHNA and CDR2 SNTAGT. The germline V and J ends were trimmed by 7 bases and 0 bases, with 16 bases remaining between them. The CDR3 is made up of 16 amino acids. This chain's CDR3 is CASIRRGGDSGNTIYF. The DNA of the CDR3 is TGTGCCAGCATCCGACGCGGGGGTGACTCTGGAAACACCATATATTTT.

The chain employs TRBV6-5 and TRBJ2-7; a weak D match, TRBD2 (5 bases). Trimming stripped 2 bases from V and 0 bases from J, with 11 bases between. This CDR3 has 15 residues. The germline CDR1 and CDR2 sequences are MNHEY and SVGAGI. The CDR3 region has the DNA TGTGCCAGCAGTTACGCTAATAGCGACTCCTACGAGCAGTACGTC. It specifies CASSYANSDSYEQYV.

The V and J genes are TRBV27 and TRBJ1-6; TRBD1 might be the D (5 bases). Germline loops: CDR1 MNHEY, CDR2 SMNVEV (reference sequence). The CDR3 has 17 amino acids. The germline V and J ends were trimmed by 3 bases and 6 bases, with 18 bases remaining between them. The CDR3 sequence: CASSFGMTESFNSPLHF. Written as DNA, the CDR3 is TGTGCCAGCAGTTTCGGTATGACAGAAAGTTTTAATTCACCCCTCCACTTT.

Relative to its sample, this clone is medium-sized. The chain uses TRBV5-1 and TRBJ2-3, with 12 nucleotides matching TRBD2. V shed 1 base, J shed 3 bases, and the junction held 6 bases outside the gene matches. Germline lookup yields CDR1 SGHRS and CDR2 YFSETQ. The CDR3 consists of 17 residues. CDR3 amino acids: CASSLTQLAGGTDTQYF. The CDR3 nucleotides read TGCGCCAGCAGCTTGACCCAACTAGCGGGAGGAACAGATACGCAGTATTTT. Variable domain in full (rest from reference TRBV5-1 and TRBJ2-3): KAGVTQTPRYLIKTRGQQVTLSCSPISGHRSVSWYQQTPGQGLQFLFEYFSETQRNKGNFPGRFSGRQFSNSRSEMNVSTLELGDSALYLCASSLTQLAGGTDTQYFGPGTRLTVL.

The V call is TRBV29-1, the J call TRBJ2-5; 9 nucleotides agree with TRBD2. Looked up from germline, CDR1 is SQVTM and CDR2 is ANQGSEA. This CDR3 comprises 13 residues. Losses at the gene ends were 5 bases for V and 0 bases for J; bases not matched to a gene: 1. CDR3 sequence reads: CSVSGGNQETQYF. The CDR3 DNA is TGCAGCGTTAGCGGGGGGAACCAAGAGACCCAGTACTTC.

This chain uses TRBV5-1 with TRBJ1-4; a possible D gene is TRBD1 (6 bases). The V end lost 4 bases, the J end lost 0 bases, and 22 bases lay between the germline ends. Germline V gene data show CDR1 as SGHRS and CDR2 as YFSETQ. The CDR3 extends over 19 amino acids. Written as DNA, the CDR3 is TGCGCCAGCAGCCCCGGGACACCCTCATCCCCCACAACTAATGAAAAACTGTTTTTT. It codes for CASSPGTPSSPTTNEKLFF.

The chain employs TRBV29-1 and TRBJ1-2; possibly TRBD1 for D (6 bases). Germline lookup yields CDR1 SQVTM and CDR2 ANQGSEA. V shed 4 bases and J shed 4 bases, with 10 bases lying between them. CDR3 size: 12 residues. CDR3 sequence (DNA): TGCAGCGTTGGAGGGGGGGCCTATGGCTACACCTTC. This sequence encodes CSVGGGAYGYTF.